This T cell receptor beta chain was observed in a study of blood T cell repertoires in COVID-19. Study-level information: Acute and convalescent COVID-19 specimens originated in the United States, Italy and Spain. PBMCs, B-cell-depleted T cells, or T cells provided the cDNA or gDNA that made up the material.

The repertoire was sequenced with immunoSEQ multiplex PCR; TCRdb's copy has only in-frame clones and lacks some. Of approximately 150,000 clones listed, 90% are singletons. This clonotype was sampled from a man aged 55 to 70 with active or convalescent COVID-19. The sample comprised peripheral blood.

The CDR3 here is CASSANRGANVLTF. The CDR3 nucleotides read TGTGCCAGCAGTGCTAACCGTGGGGCCAACGTCCTGACTTTC. This rearrangement joins TRBV2 to TRBJ2-6, with D hard to call. The germline gives CDR1 SNHLY, CDR2 FYNNEI. Between the trimmed V and J ends, which lost 4 bases and 3 bases, there was a span of 7 bases. CDR3 length: 14 amino acids.